The TCR beta chain under discussion was sequenced for a study of T cell clonality in common variable immunodeficiency. Study-wide results and limits: Fewer deletions and N-nucleotide insertions were reportedly seen in common variable immunodeficiency TCR beta sequences. Fewer TCRbeta clones were shared among CVID subjects than controls. CVID subjects had higher TCRbeta clonality than healthy controls, most marked in about a third.

Sequencing used immunoSEQ multiplex PCR; TCRdb keeps in-frame clones, though not all of them. Sampling found roughly 12,000 clones, none seen once. This clone was detected only a few times. Its antigen is currently unknown. The CDR3 is cut off 3 residues early in the read; its end comes from the germline J gene. The V gene lost 4 bases and the J gene lost 6 bases, with 8 bases spanning the gap. Germline assignment: CDR1 KGHSH and CDR2 LQKENI. This CDR3 is built from 12 residues. This sequence originates from a human donor with common variable immunodeficiency. Sequenced material: peripheral blood mononuclear cells. This chain links TRBV18 with TRBJ2-3, with D hard to call. The CDR3 sequence: CASSRYGDTQYF. The covered CDR3 bases are TGTGCCAGCTCACGATACGGGGATACG.